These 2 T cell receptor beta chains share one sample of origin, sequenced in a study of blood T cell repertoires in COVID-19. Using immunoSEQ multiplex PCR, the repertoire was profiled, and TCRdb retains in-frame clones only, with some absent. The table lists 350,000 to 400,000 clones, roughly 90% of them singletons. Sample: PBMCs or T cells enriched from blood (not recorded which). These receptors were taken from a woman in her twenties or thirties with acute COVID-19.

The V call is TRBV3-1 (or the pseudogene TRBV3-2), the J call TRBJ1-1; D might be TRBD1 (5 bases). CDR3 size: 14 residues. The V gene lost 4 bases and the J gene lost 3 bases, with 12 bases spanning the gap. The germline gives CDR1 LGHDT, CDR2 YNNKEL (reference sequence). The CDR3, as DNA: TGTGCCAGCAGCCGTTTGGGAGGGGACACTGAAGCTTTCTTT. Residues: CASSRLGGDTEAFF.

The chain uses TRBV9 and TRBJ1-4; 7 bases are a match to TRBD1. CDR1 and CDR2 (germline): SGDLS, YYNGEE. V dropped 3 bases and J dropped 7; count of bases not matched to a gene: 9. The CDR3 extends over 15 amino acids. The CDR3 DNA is TGTGCCAGCAGCGCGGAGGGGGCAAGGGGTGAAAAACTGTTTTTT. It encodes CASSAEGARGEKLFF.